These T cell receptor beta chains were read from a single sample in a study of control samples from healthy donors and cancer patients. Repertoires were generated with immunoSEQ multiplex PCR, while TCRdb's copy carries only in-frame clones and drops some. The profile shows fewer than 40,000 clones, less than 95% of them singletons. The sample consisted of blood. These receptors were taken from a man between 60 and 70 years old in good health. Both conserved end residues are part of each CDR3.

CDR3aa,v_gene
CASKRGGGTEAFF,TRBV28
CASSGMQGAAEAFF,TRBV9
CASSPRWGSSYEQYF,TRBV11-2
CAWSGVWTGDEQYF,TRBV30
CASSLGASGVTDTQYF,TRBV7-2
CASSLLKGEKLFF,TRBV5-1
CASSIPTGRGTKNIQYF,TRBV28
CASSPLTGFNGYTF,TRBV27
CASRSTGLAGGLDEQFF,TRBV28
CASSLFGGGTEAFF,TRBV5-1
CASSPPGQVYGYTF,TRBV28
CASSLALGYDTQYF,TRBV7-2
CATSDSGTGDRTQYF,TRBV24-1
CATSREYRGRGDTQYF,TRBV15
CASSSGQGARLGGYTF,TRBV5-1
CASRGGSAPSPLHF,TRBV27
CASSPGAANVLTF,TRBV5-5
CASSLEDTDVRGYTF,TRBV7-6
CASSQATGLSYEQYF,TRBV4-3
CASSLGQGVAYEQYF,TRBV5-1
CASSSLWGEGQPQHF,TRBV6-5
CASTSGGINEQFF,TRBV6-5
CASSFWGDSPLHF,TRBV5-4
CASSQLSRGEAFF,TRBV3-1/TRBV3-2
CASSDREEQYF,TRBV19
CASSFWTATDTQYF,TRBV6-5
CASSPASGGPTDTQYF,TRBV7-2
CASSLGTMDQPQHF,TRBV5-1
CASRGLGGGYEQYF,TRBV12-2
CASSRSGGAGNEQFF,TRBV6-5
CASSMRHYSYEQYF,TRBV19
CASSPLPTVDNSPLHF,TRBV18
CASSLGQISNQPQHF,TRBV5-6
CASSPYRGSYGYTF,TRBV18
CASSPPGTNQPQHF,TRBV18
CASSRELGTGELFF,TRBV19
CASSPPGGEAFF,TRBV18
CASSPDTEAFF,TRBV11-2
CASSIGTRIYEQYF,TRBV19
CASSLDRLAGPKSYNEQFF,TRBV11-3
CASSIIGRLFTLHF,TRBV6-2/TRBV6-3
CASSTQTASTDTQYF,TRBV6-2/TRBV6-3
CASSLGLRANTEAFF,TRBV7-9
CASRSPGQGGSGYTF,TRBV28
CASSRDRYQPQHF,TRBV18
CASSLGGLPQSYTF,TRBV7-2
CASSFPLGQGSHGYTF,TRBV28
CASSLVGGHYNEQFF,TRBV7-9
CASSQDQMGVYGYTF,TRBV4-3
CASSYLVTGLGYEQYF,TRBV6-5
CASSLAGGVTEAFF,TRBV5-1
CASSVVTPETTGELFF,TRBV9
CSAEDYEQYF,TRBV20-1
CAISESSTQGNEKLFF,TRBV10-3
CASSHPGGQGTHEQYF,TRBV7-9
CASSLVMIWDRTSLGNTIYF,TRBV13
CASSPPGGYGYTF,TRBV18
CASSHPLTTGDTIYF,TRBV3-1/TRBV3-2
CSVKQGNTEAFF,TRBV29-1
CASSRIQGLREKLFF,TRBV19